The clone carrying this T cell receptor (beta chain) showed up just a few times. Its antigen is not identified. This entry is derived from a study of breast tumors, draining lymph nodes, adjacent tissues. Study conclusions and caveats: The data were judged consistent with most tumor T cells coming from lymph node and expanding in tumor. Tumor TCR diversity was below lymph nodes but above nontumor tissue. That most tumor T cells come from lymph nodes remained unproven. Luminal-like breast cancer showed significantly higher tumor–nontumor repertoire similarity than basal-like.

Samples came from axillary lymph nodes draining the breast cancer. Each CDR3 protein gets one entry after TCRdb re-called the multiplex PCR reads with MiXCR. The table has about 270,000 distinct CDR3 sequences, 30% seen once. Looked up from germline, CDR1 is MNHEY and CDR2 is SMNVEV (reference sequence). V was clipped by 0 bases and J by 0 bases, with 6 bases between them. The CDR3 is made up of 15 amino acids. The sequenced sample was axillary lymph node tissue. This chain connects TRBV27 to TRBJ1-5; no definite D call. This TCR was sampled from a female donor with breast cancer. Some clones in this sample may be carry-over from other donors' samples. The DNA of the CDR3 is TGTGCCAGCAGTTTATCGAGTTATAGCAATCAGCCCCAGCATTTT. Translation gives CASSLSSYSNQPQHF.